The table lists the clone carrying this T cell receptor beta chain with a count of one. What it recognizes is unknown. The sample comes from a study of circulating and synovial CD4+ cells in juvenile arthritis. The germline CDR1 and CDR2 sequences are MNHEY and SMNVEV (reference sequence). The length of the CDR3 is 14 residues. The J segment lost 7 bases and the V segment lost 2 bases, leaving 2 bases of the junction unmatched. The assay was immunoSEQ multiplex PCR, and TCRdb's table has in-frame clones only and misses some. Here the sample spans tens of thousands of clones, approximately 92% being singletons. Donors were patients with active juvenile idiopathic arthritis. Points from the study as a whole: Diversity here was lower than in bulk blood CD4 cells. Compared with bulk blood, circulating pathogenic-like lymphocytes shared substantially more CDR3 sequences with synovial T cells. T cell genome counts differed by at least an order of magnitude between CPL and CD4 samples.

The chain carries TRBV27 and TRBJ1-6; 7 nucleotides match TRBD1. The source is a human donor with juvenile idiopathic arthritis. The sample consisted of CD4+ T cells from blood. The DNA for the CDR3 is TGTGCCAGCAGTTTAGGGACAGCAAATTCACCCCTCCACTTT. Its translation: CASSLGTANSPLHF.